This passage covers 4 T cell receptor beta chains from one sample sequenced in a study of T cells in localized non-small cell lung cancer. Clones were sequenced by immunoSEQ multiplex PCR, and TCRdb holds only the in-frame ones, with some missing. Of around 41,000 clones in the sample, approximately 90% were seen once. This material consisted of peripheral blood, taken before any cancer treatment. Every receptor here comes from a woman aged 18-50 years with stage III lung adenocarcinoma.

Turning to this clone: The sample holds other DNA sequences that translate to the same CDR3. V and J are TRBV27 and TRBJ1-1; 7 bases are shared with TRBD1. The germline V gene encodes CDR1 MNHEY and CDR2 SMNVEV (reference sequence). The CDR3 loop spans 15 amino acids. J lost 1 base, V lost 1 base, and 3 bases had no gene match. For the CDR3, the DNA is TGTGCCAGCAGTTTATTCCAGGGGGGGAACACTGAAGCTTTCTTT. Translated: CASSLFQGGNTEAFF.

The chain uses TRBV29-1 and TRBJ2-3; 9 nucleotides match TRBD1. With 6 bases clipped from V and 1 base from J, the junction kept 5 bases outside the gene matches. The CDR3 length is 14 residues. The germline CDR1 and CDR2 sequences are SQVTM and ANQGSEA. This CDR3 is CSVLRTGGTDTQYF. In DNA, the CDR3 is TGCAGCGTCCTACGGACAGGGGGCACAGATACGCAGTATTTT.

This clone is deemed medium-sized (0.01 to 0.1%). The chain links TRBV19 to TRBJ1-1; D unresolved. This CDR3 is 12 amino acids long. The V end lost 6 bases, the J end lost 8 bases, and 13 bases lay between the germline ends. Germline V gene lookup returns CDR1 LNHDA and CDR2 SQIVND (reference sequence). The DNA of the CDR3 is TGTGCCAGTAGCAGAAGACCAACCGAAGCTTTCTTT. Translating gives CASSRRPTEAFF.

This rearrangement joins TRBV5-1 to TRBJ1-1; no firm D call. V shed 4 bases and J shed 1 base, with 11 bases lying between them. In germline, CDR1 is SGHRS, CDR2 YFSETQ. There are 14 residues in the CDR3. The DNA for the CDR3 is TGCGCCAGCAGCATGACAAGAGAGAACACTGAAGCTTTCTTT. Protein product: CASSMTRENTEAFF.